This TCR beta chain was recovered during a study of STAT5B mutations in CD4+ large granular lymphocyte leukemia. Study overall: Cryopreserved patient cells were CD8-depleted, then anti-CD4 bead selected. General study results and limits: Patient CD4-sorted repertoires looked more clonal than healthy CD4+ repertoires, even without putative leukemic clones. The CD4+ versus CD8+ T-LGLL clonality difference may reflect limited sample size.

About this clone itself: Its specificity is not known.

CDR1 and CDR2 (germline): SGHRS, YFSETQ. Unmatched junction bases numbered 21, after V lost 7 bases and J lost 0 bases. The length of the CDR3 is 20 residues. Recruitment of CD4+ T-LGLL patients was in Padova, Helsinki and Shinshu. Here immunoSEQ multiplex PCR was the method, and the copy in TCRdb shows in-frame clones only, minus some. The sample contains 450 to 600 clones, 77% of which appear only once. Sequenced: PBMCs. The receptor was isolated from a woman in her forties with CD4+ T-cell large granular lymphocyte leukemia. The chain combines TRBV5-1 with TRBJ2-3; 9 bases line up with TRBD2. The CDR3: CASYDITQRGENTSTDTQYF. The DNA for the CDR3 is TGCGCCAGCTATGATATAACCCAGCGGGGGGAGAATACTAGCACAGATACGCAGTATTTT.